The present TCR beta chain was sequenced within a study of cytomegalovirus exposure and HLA in healthy donors. Regarding the study as a whole: The study recorded 160 or so TCR beta chains that were cytomegalovirus-associated. HLA allele associations emerged for roughly 17,000 TCR beta sequences in a later analysis, at 0.05 false discovery rate.

CDR1 and CDR2 (germline): SGHAT, FQNNGV. J gave up 3 bases and V 5 bases, and 18 bases lay outside the gene matches. This CDR3 comprises 19 residues. Amplification used 60 Vbeta primers and 13 Jbeta primers. Per the original methods: Approximately 73 million unique TCR beta chains, some 9.9 million shared, were counted in a later analysis. Assay used: immunoSEQ multiplex PCR; TCRdb lists only in-frame clones, some missing. V, J and clone size are those of that table, while D and trimming were read from the DNA. The sample lists about 180,000 clones, 70% to 85% seen once, with around 1.2% in the top ten. Remarks on this clone: Its cognate antigen is unknown.

Healthy individuals who donated bone marrow served as the donors. This chain joins TRBV11-2 and TRBJ2-5, with TRBD2 identical over 10 bases. This receptor was obtained from a girl aged 2 to 10 in good health and CMV-seropositive. The sequenced sample consisted of PBMCs. CDR3 region: CASSTRTQREGSLKETQYF. CDR3 in DNA: TGTGCCAGCAGCACCAGAACCCAGCGGGAGGGGTCCCTCAAAGAGACCCAGTACTTC.